This T cell receptor (beta chain) was documented in a study of CD8+ T cells in alopecia areata. As the sequencing template, cDNA was produced by extracting RNA and reverse transcribing it. Using immunoSEQ multiplex PCR, the repertoire was profiled, and TCRdb retains in-frame clones only, with some absent. Here the sample spans 110,000 or so clones, less than 80% being singletons. This CDR3 region has 14 residues. CDR1 and CDR2 (germline): SQVTM, ANQGSEA. J gave up 3 bases and V 5 bases, and 4 bases lay outside the gene matches. This clone was counted a single time. The TCR was taken from a human donor in good health. The gene calls are TRBV29-1 and TRBJ2-1; 10 nucleotides agree with TRBD1. Specimen: CD4+ T cells sorted from blood. The CDR3 bases are TGCAGCGTTCATGGACAGGGGGACTACAATGAGCAGTTCTTC. This translates into CSVHGQGDYNEQFF.